This T cell receptor beta chain stems from a study of cytomegalovirus exposure and HLA in healthy donors. Study-wide context: A data release that came early held 80 million or so unique TCRs from HLA-typed donors.

PCR used 60 Vbeta primers and 13 Jbeta primers. Measured with immunoSEQ multiplex PCR; TCRdb has only the in-frame clones, and not every one. The profile covers about 100,000 clones, with 60% to 80% appearing a single time and less than 5% taken by the ten largest. To note about this clone: Its antigen is unidentified.

Study-level points and caveats: In an earlier analysis, most TCR beta V segments were productive about 87% or about 30% of the time.

Input material: PBMCs. The clonotype was recovered from a woman between 18 and 29 years old in good health and CMV-seropositive.

CDR3 sequence (DNA): TGTGCCATCAGTCTAGCTGTCAATGAGCAGTTCTTC. It yields the protein CAISLAVNEQFF. The V call is TRBV10-3, the J call TRBJ2-1; D might be TRBD2 (5 bases). Germline V gene lookup returns CDR1 ENHRY and CDR2 SYGVKD. This CDR3 contains 12 residues. V was shortened by 5 bases and J by 6 bases, with 8 bases between the two germline ends.